This TCR beta chain was observed in a study of T cell responses to AZD1222 COVID-19 vaccine (dated by TCRdb to the early 2020s). Background for the entire study: TCR sequencing covered some 250 trial participants: 200 to 220 given two doses of AZD1222 and 26 given two doses of MenACWY control vaccine. Enrollment into the trials was organized by age into subgroups of 18-55, 56-69 and 70-plus years, and those subgroups contained roughly 150, 30 and 60 TCR-sequenced participants, respectively. Overall study outcomes, separate from this receptor: Reportedly, almost half of the unique spike-specific TCRs recognized epitopes lying outside the regions that are mutated in the B.1.351 and B.1.1.7 variants. In the small 56-69-year group, the increase in depth fell short of significance, most likely because of low power. After two AZD1222 doses, both the breadth and the depth of spike-specific TCRs were significantly higher than at day 0 and than in MenACWY recipients. Because no day 14 peak-response samples were available, the repertoires could be characterized only after the peak T cell response. The whole spike protein was spanned by vaccine-associated CD4 TCRs, and dominant responses were seen in regions 160-218 and 743-854. Only five to seven AZD1222 recipients were SARS-CoV-2 seropositive at baseline, limiting conclusions about previously exposed vaccinees. Participants were mostly white British, with more females than males. The authors suggested clonal diversity may have been underestimated.

The CDR3 regions of human TCRbeta chains were subjected to immunosequencing. For the original study's pipeline: Repertoire TCRs were matched against a reference library of SARS-CoV-2-specific TCRs generated with the MIRA antigen-specificity platform. Breadth was defined as the fraction of unique TCRs that were SARS-CoV-2-associated. Depth was defined as the fraction of total T cells that were SARS-CoV-2-associated. Each spike-specific TCR was assigned to its reactive spike region and to a CD4 or CD8 class using the MIRA data. Log10-transformed breadth and depth values were compared by one-way ANOVA with Sidak's multiple comparisons tests. TCRdb's version of the immuneACCESS table is confined to in-frame rearrangements and falls short of the full clone set. An unresolved V gene accounts for under half of the shortfall where checked; the remainder is of unknown origin. V, J and clone size are those of that table, while D and trimming were read from the DNA. This sample comprises about 46,000 clones, roughly 90% of them detected only once. 1.1% of the sample is held by the ten biggest clonotypes.

With regard to this clone: The antigen this receptor binds is unknown. Nothing much larger sits one base from this clone, and base qualities are not available.

Read against the paper, the sample's time point label means: about 28 days (+/-7) after the second vaccine dose. AZD1222 recipients with second doses at about 4 weeks or about 12 weeks were pooled, because spike-specific TCR depth and breadth did not differ between schedules. Vaccinee samples came from UK trials COV001 and COV002, including a single-blind randomized controlled phase 2/3 trial of AZD1222 (ChAdOx1 nCoV-19) in healthy adults. For TCRbeta chain sequencing, PBMC samples from trial participants were taken at day 0 and at day 28 after the second dose. Sequenced here: peripheral blood, sampled 28 days after the second AZD1222 dose. The source is an adult who received the AZD1222 COVID-19 vaccine.

The nucleotide sequence reads as follows: TGCGCCAGCAGCCAAGATTGGATAGCGGGAGTTGGTGGCGATGAGCAGTTCTTC. Its translation reads: CASSQDWIAGVGGDEQFF. The rearranged chain carries TRBV4-1 and TRBJ2-1; 9 central nucleotides agree with TRBD2. Trimming removed 0 bases from V and 8 bases from J; the gene matches leave 14 bases unexplained. CDR1 and CDR2 (MGHRA, YSYEKL) derive from the germline V gene. CDR3 length: 18 amino acids, cysteine to phenylalanine. Here the CDR3 DNA is all that survives: 54 bases in frame from base 1.